The 28 T cell receptor beta chains given below trace back to one sample, sequenced in a study of regulatory T cells in long-lasting Graves disease. The authors built TCR beta libraries using iRepertoire HTBI primers and Arm-PCR of CDR3 regions. In TCRdb, the multiplex PCR reads were re-called with MiXCR into one record per CDR3 protein. Found here are about 450,000 distinct CDR3 sequences, 14% of them singletons; the top ten hold roughly 18%. Time point described: newly diagnosed GD, antithyroid drugs for less than 3 months. After RNA was extracted from PBMCs, the TCR library was made from it. This sample was shared with a second study, whose subject was T cells in Graves' hyperthyroidism and ophthalmopathy.

Sample: peripheral blood mononuclear cells (PBMCs), taken at new diagnosis, from a patient treated with antithyroid drugs. These receptors all stem from a woman aged 45 to 65 with Graves disease.

A word on this clonotype: With only one base between it and a far larger clone, this is likely a read error. The CDR3 DNA follows: TGTGCCAGCAGTGAGGCTAGCGGGAGTCTGGACAATGAGCAGCTCTTC. Translated: CASSEASGSLDNEQLF. J is TRBJ2-4 and V is TRBV2; TRBD2 matches at 10 bases. CDR3 length: 16 residues. CDR1 and CDR2 from the germline V gene are SNHLY and FYNNEI.

This clonotype was observed at least ten times. The chain couples TRBV2 to TRBJ2-2; D ambiguous. Germline V gene lookup returns CDR1 SNHLY and CDR2 FYNNEI. CDR3 size: 13 residues. V lost 6 bases and J 0 bases, leaving 5 bases between the germline ends. The chain's CDR3 is CASRKTNTGELFF. The CDR3 bases are TGTGCCAGCAGGAAGACGAACACCGGGGAGCTGTTTTTT.

The table lists this clonotype with many counts. The V gene is TRBV5-1, the J gene TRBJ2-4, with TRBD1 identical over 10 bases. Germline assignment: CDR1 SGHRS and CDR2 YFSETQ. V lost 3 bases and J lost 3; bases outside the gene matches: 0. The CDR3 runs to 14 residues. Written as DNA, the CDR3 is TGCGCCAGCAGCTGGACAGGGGGCAAAAACATTCAGTACTTC. As protein: CASSWTGGKNIQYF.

This clonotype was detected a few times. The chain employs TRBV7-2 and TRBJ1-3; maybe TRBD1 (5 bases). Trimming left V 5 bases short and J 1 base short, with 15 bases between. The germline gives CDR1 SGHTA, CDR2 FQGNSA. The CDR3 is made up of 16 amino acids. CDR3 bases: TGTGCCAGCAGCCCTTGGGGTGGGGGATCTGGAAACACCATATATTTT. Translating it yields CASSPWGGGSGNTIYF.

This clonotype was counted ten times or more. The chain links TRBV28 to TRBJ1-5; D is ambiguous. V lost 1 base and J 3 bases, leaving 13 bases between the germline ends. Germline loops: CDR1 MDHEN, CDR2 SYDVKM. This CDR3 spans 16 amino acids. The DNA of the CDR3 is TGTGCCAGCAGTTTATTGCAGATGGGGAACAATCAGCCCCAGCATTTT. Amino acid sequence: CASSLLQMGNNQPQHF.

Ten or more counts support this clonotype. In DNA form, the CDR3 reads TGTGCCAGCAGCTTAGCTAGGCTAGCGGGGGGGGCTGAGCAGTTCTTC. Translating gives CASSLARLAGGAEQFF. V and J are TRBV7-8 and TRBJ2-1, with 12 nucleotides matching TRBD2. The V gene end was trimmed by 0 bases and the J gene end by 9 bases; junction bases not matched to a gene: 6. Germline V gives CDR1 SGHVS, CDR2 FQNEAQ. CDR3 size: 16 residues.

As to this clonotype: This may be a read error: a much more frequent sequence differs by one nucleotide. The chain combines TRBV2 with TRBJ2-7; D ambiguous. The CDR3 has 14 amino acids. The germline V gene has CDR1 SNHLY and CDR2 FYNNEI. V lost 1 base, J lost 6 bases, and 13 bases lay in between. The DNA of the CDR3 is TGTGCCAGCAGTGAAGGAAGAGCTCGTCCCGAGCAGTACTTC. Translated, it gives CASSEGRARPEQYF. The whole variable domain, filled in from reference TRBV2 and TRBJ2-7, reads EPEVTQTPSHQVTQMGQEVILRCVPISNHLYFYWYRQILGQKVEFLVSFYNNEISEKSEIFDDQFSVERPDGSNFTLKIRSTKLEDSAMYFCASSEGRARPEQYFGPGTRLTVT.

Regarding this clonotype: A much larger clone differs from this one at a single base, so this may be a read error. This sequence joins TRBV7-2 and TRBJ2-3; no clear D. CDR1 SGHTA and CDR2 FQGNSA come from the germline V gene. The CDR3 loop spans 15 amino acids. The CDR3 loop is CDSSLARIITDTQYF. The DNA for the CDR3 is TGTGACAGCAGCTTAGCCCGAATCATCACAGATACGCAGTATTTT.

The chain carries TRBV7-2 and TRBJ1-2; 7 bases map to TRBD1. Germline-derived CDR1 and CDR2 are SGHTA and FQGNSA. The CDR3 is 18 residues long. Unmatched junction bases numbered 15, after V lost 5 bases and J lost 0 bases. The CDR3 region is CASSPFSDRANPNYGYTF. For the CDR3, the DNA is TGTGCCAGCAGCCCTTTTTCTGACAGGGCGAACCCTAACTATGGCTACACCTTC. Full variable domain (remainder filled in from reference TRBV7-2 and TRBJ1-2): GAGVSQSPSNKVTEKGKDVELRCDPISGHTALYWYRQSLGQGLEFLIYFQGNSAPDKSGLPSDRFSAERTGGSVSTLTIQRTQQEDSAVYLCASSPFSDRANPNYGYTFGSGTRLTVV.

The CDR3 here is CSAPQGTDTEAFF. The CDR3 bases are TGCAGTGCCCCGCAGGGGACGGACACTGAAGCTTTCTTT. The V gene is TRBV20-1, the J gene TRBJ1-1; D possibly corresponds to TRBD1 (6 bases). Germline CDR1 DFQATT, CDR2 SNEGSKA (reference sequence). The CDR3 length is 13 residues. The V end was cut by 6 bases, the J end by 3 bases, with 14 bases between.

This clonotype has a handful of counts. The V gene is TRBV6-2 or TRBV6-3, the J gene TRBJ1-2; D unresolved. The CDR3 loop spans 11 amino acids. Trimming cost V 7 bases and J 8 bases, with 11 bases left between them. The V gene's germline CDR1 is MNHEY and CDR2 SVGEGT. The CDR3 spells CASTKGPGYTF. CDR3 bases: TGTGCCAGCACCAAAGGGCCCGGCTACACCTTC.

This clonotype was detected many times. The gene calls are TRBV5-1 and TRBJ1-2; D remains ambiguous. CDR3 length: 13 amino acids. Trimming removed 0 bases from V and 3 bases from J, with 6 bases in between. Looked up from germline, CDR1 is SGHRS and CDR2 is YFSETQ. The CDR3 sequence: CASSLALDYGYTF. The CDR3 coding sequence is TGCGCCAGCAGCTTGGCCTTGGACTATGGCTACACCTTC. The full variable domain, its missing parts supplied by reference TRBV5-1 and TRBJ1-2, is KAGVTQTPRYLIKTRGQQVTLSCSPISGHRSVSWYQQTPGQGLQFLFEYFSETQRNKGNFPGRFSGRQFSNSRSEMNVSTLELGDSALYLCASSLALDYGYTFGSGTRLTVV.

The genes are TRBV5-4 and TRBJ2-7, with TRBD2 as a possible D gene (5 bases). Between the trimmed V and J ends, which lost 4 bases and 3 bases, there was a span of 11 bases. The CDR3 has 13 residues. The germline gives CDR1 SGHNT, CDR2 YYREEE (reference sequence). In DNA form, the CDR3 reads TGTGCCAGCAGCCCCGAAACTAGCTACGAGCAGTACTTC. Translated, it gives CASSPETSYEQYF.

This clonotype appeared many times. The chain joins TRBV4-1 to TRBJ2-7; D unclear. Germline V gene sequence: CDR1 MGHRA, CDR2 YSYEKL. With 1 base removed from V and 1 base from J, the gap between germline ends came to 11 bases. The CDR3 length is 15 residues. The CDR3 nucleotides are TGCGCCAGCAGCCAAGTACCGGGCCTATCCTACGAGCAGTACTTC. This codes for CASSQVPGLSYEQYF.

This clonotype has a count of ten or more. The chain recombines TRBV15 with TRBJ2-1; D uncertain. The CDR3 consists of 15 residues. CDR1 LNHNV and CDR2 YYDKDF come from the germline V gene (reference sequence). Trimming removed 4 bases at V and 6 bases at J, with 16 bases between. The CDR3: CATSNRSYAVNEQFF. CDR3 DNA sequence: TGTGCCACCAGCAACCGCAGCTACGCCGTCAATGAGCAGTTCTTC. The variable domain in full, with the rest retrieved from reference TRBV15 and TRBJ2-1, is DAMVIQNPRYQVTQFGKPVTLSCSQTLNHNVMYWYQQKSSQAPKLLFHYYDKDFNNEADTPDNFQSRRPNTSFCFLDIRSPGLGDTAMYLCATSNRSYAVNEQFFGPGTRLTVL.

In regard to this clonotype: This may stem from a read error, because a much larger clone lies one nucleotide away. This rearrangement joins TRBV11-1 to TRBJ2-1, with D perhaps being TRBD1 or TRBD2 (5 bases each). This CDR3 contains 15 residues. Germline V gene data show CDR1 as SGHAT and CDR2 as FQDESV (reference sequence). The CDR3 DNA is TGTGCCAGCAGCTTAGGGGGGTCTAAATACAATCAGCAGTTCTTC. This sequence encodes CASSLGGSKYNQQFF.

This clonotype was recorded at least ten times. J is TRBJ2-3 and V is TRBV7-6, with 8 bases lining up with TRBD2. V shed 0 bases, J shed 6 bases, and the junction held 5 bases outside the gene matches. The germline V gene has CDR1 SGHVS and CDR2 FNYEAQ. The CDR3 runs 15 residues. The CDR3 loop is CASSLAEIAGDTQYF. The CDR3 coding sequence is TGTGCCAGCAGCTTAGCCGAGATAGCGGGGGATACGCAGTATTTT.

This clonotype was detected many times. The chain has TRBV20-1 and TRBJ2-1, with D hard to call. This CDR3 spans 14 amino acids. CDR1 is DFQATT and CDR2 is SNEGSKA in the germline V gene (reference sequence). The ends were cut back, 0 bases at V and 0 bases at J, with 6 bases in the middle. The CDR3: CSARESSSYNEQFF. The CDR3 nucleotides read TGCAGTGCTAGAGAGTCGAGCTCCTACAATGAGCAGTTCTTC.

CDR3 nucleotide sequence: TGTGCCAGCAGCCAACCGACAGGGACCTATGGCTACACCTTC. Amino acids: CASSQPTGTYGYTF. The chain employs TRBV14 and TRBJ1-2; 7 bases are a match to TRBD1. Trimming removed 2 bases from V and 4 bases from J; junction bases left unmatched: 4. The CDR3 totals 14 residues. Germline CDR1 is SGHDN and CDR2 is FVKESK. Full variable domain (rest looked up from reference TRBV14 and TRBJ1-2): EAGVTQFPSHSVIEKGQTVTLRCDPISGHDNLYWYRRVMGKEIKFLLHFVKESKQDESGMPNNRFLAERTGGTYSTLKVQPAELEDSGVYFCASSQPTGTYGYTFGSGTRLTVV.

In regard to this clonotype: One base away lies a much larger clone, so this may be a sequencing read error. The chain joins TRBV2 to TRBJ2-3; tentatively, D is TRBD2 (5 bases). The germline V gene has CDR1 SNHLY and CDR2 FYNNEI. The CDR3 contains 16 residues. V dropped 7 bases and J dropped 0 bases, with 17 bases sitting between them. CDR3 sequence reads: CASNLSFSASTDTQYF. The CDR3 DNA is TGTGCCAGCAATTTATCGTTTAGCGCAAGCACAGATACGCAGTATTTT.

This clonotype was picked up many times. The rearrangement joins TRBV10-3 to TRBJ2-7, with 10 bases that match TRBD2. Germline trimming cut 7 bases from V and 4 bases from J; bases unmatched to any gene: 7. Germline values: CDR1 ENHRY, CDR2 SYGVKD. This CDR3 has 14 residues. The CDR3 here is CAIMGNSGRYEQYF. The CDR3 bases are TGTGCCATCATGGGTAATAGCGGGAGGTACGAGCAGTACTTC.

Only a few counts were recorded for this clonotype. The chain links TRBV19 to TRBJ1-5; tentatively, D is TRBD1 (5 bases). V lost 4 bases and J 6 bases, leaving 7 bases between the germline ends. The CDR3 has 12 amino acids. The germline V gene encodes CDR1 LNHDA and CDR2 SQIVND (reference sequence). The CDR3 sequence: CASSTGGQPQHF. CDR3 sequence (DNA): TGTGCCAGTAGTACGGGGGGTCAGCCCCAGCATTTT.

The chain couples TRBV5-1 to TRBJ2-5; the match to TRBD1 covers 9 bases. V was pared by 7 bases and J by 5 bases, with 18 bases of the junction left unmatched. This CDR3 comprises 17 residues. Per germline, CDR1 SGHRS and CDR2 YFSETQ. CDR3 sequence (DNA): TGCGCCAGCGCTTTAAGGTTGGGACAGGGTGAGAGCGAGACCCAGTACTTC. Amino acids: CASALRLGQGESETQYF.

This clonotype was seen a few times. V and J are TRBV6-1 and TRBJ1-2; 7 positions match TRBD1. Trimming took 8 bases from V and 7 from J; bases not matched to a gene: 13. Germline CDR1 MNHNS, CDR2 SASEGT. The CDR3 contains 14 residues. The CDR3 protein is CASAIGDSSVGYTF. DNA for the CDR3: TGTGCCAGCGCCATTGGGGACAGTAGTGTTGGCTACACCTTC.

The table lists this clonotype with a few counts. J is TRBJ2-1 and V is TRBV25-1; weak D call: TRBD1 (8 bases). The CDR3 extends over 15 amino acids. Trimming shortened V by 6 bases and J by 3 bases, and 15 bases separated the two germline ends. Germline V gives CDR1 MGHDK, CDR2 SYGVNS. CDR3 sequence: CASRLTGGDYNEQFF. The CDR3 DNA sequence: TGTGCCAGCAGATTAACAGGGGGGGACTACAATGAGCAGTTCTTC.

Only a few counts were recorded for this clonotype. V gene TRBV5-4 combines with J gene TRBJ1-1; TRBD1 might be the D (5 bases). Germline CDR1 SGHNT, CDR2 YYREEE (reference sequence). The V gene lost 10 bases and the J gene lost 5 bases, with 12 bases spanning the gap. This CDR3 has 11 amino acids. The CDR3 spells CAAGGGTEAFF. CDR3 DNA sequence: TGTGCCGCCGGGGGAGGGACTGAAGCTTTCTTT.

This clonotype was detected many times. The rearrangement links TRBV30 to TRBJ2-1; no reliable D call. From germline, CDR1 is GTSNPN and CDR2 SVGIG (reference sequence). The CDR3 is 14 amino acids. The V and J ends lost 2 bases and 0 bases respectively, with 8 bases between them. The CDR3 DNA is TGTGCCTGGAGTAGTCCGAGCTCCTACAATGAGCAGTTCTTC. Translated, it gives CAWSSPSSYNEQFF.

This clonotype was picked up many times. The genes are TRBV28 and TRBJ2-7, with D possibly matching TRBD1 (6 bases). This CDR3 has 15 amino acids. Trimming left V 3 bases short and J 2 bases short, with 14 bases between. Germline assignment: CDR1 MDHEN and CDR2 SYDVKM. CDR3 coding DNA: TGTGCCAGCAGTTTTGAACGGGACACAGCCTACGAGCAGTACTTC. Its translation is CASSFERDTAYEQYF.